The 30 T cell receptor beta chains below all came from one sample that was sequenced in a study of chemoradiotherapy in HPV16-positive cancers. The data were produced by immunoSEQ multiplex PCR, yet TCRdb's version contains in-frame clones alone and is incomplete. Of 30,000 to 40,000 clones listed, 70% to 90% were seen once; the top ten hold approximately 3%. Sequenced material: blood, taken from a patient who underwent chemoradiotherapy. These receptors were collected from a human donor with HPV-associated anogenital cancer.

The chain is built from TRBV11-2 and TRBJ2-1; 8 bases line up with TRBD2. Looked up from germline, CDR1 is SGHAT and CDR2 is FQNNGV. The CDR3 totals 15 residues. Germline trimming cut 0 bases from V and 9 bases from J; bases unmatched to any gene: 7. CDR3 protein: CASSLEGGRRVEQFF. CDR3 in DNA: TGTGCCAGCAGCTTAGAGGGCGGGAGGAGGGTTGAGCAGTTCTTC.

The chain has TRBV10-3 and TRBJ1-5; no firm D call. From germline, CDR1 is ENHRY and CDR2 SYGVKD. V was pared by 0 bases and J by 3 bases, with 9 bases between. This CDR3 has 15 amino acids. Here the CDR3 reads CAISESKGINQPQHF. CDR3 coding DNA: TGTGCCATCAGTGAGTCCAAAGGGATCAATCAGCCCCAGCATTTT.

This clone was detected once. The J gene is TRBJ1-1, the V gene TRBV7-9; D is possibly TRBD1 (6 bases). The CDR3 has 14 residues. Trimming removed 2 bases at V and 4 bases at J, with 11 bases between. Germline CDR1 and CDR2: SEHNR and FQNEAQ (reference sequence). The CDR3 nucleotides are TGTGCCAGCAGCTTACTGGGGGCGGGCACTGAAGCTTTCTTT. Protein: CASSLLGAGTEAFF.

The rearrangement joins TRBV7-9 to TRBJ1-4, with TRBD1 identical over 8 bases. This CDR3 spans 15 amino acids. CDR1 and CDR2 from the germline V gene are SEHNR and FQNEAQ (reference sequence). V was pared by 0 bases and J by 6 bases, with 3 bases of the junction left unmatched. The CDR3 is CASSLATGVDEKLFF. In nucleotides, the CDR3 is TGTGCCAGCAGCTTAGCGACAGGGGTTGATGAAAAACTGTTTTTT. Based on the CDR3 plus reference TRBV7-9 and TRBJ1-4, the full variable domain is DTGVSQNPRHKITKRGQNVTFRCDPISEHNRLYWYRQTLGQGPEFLTYFQNEAQLEKSRLLSDRFSAERPKGSFSTLEIQRTEQGDSAMYLCASSLATGVDEKLFFGSGTQLSVL.

The V and J genes are TRBV18 and TRBJ2-3, with 8 nucleotides matching TRBD2. The CDR3 totals 15 residues. CDR1 KGHSH and CDR2 LQKENI come from the germline V gene. V was clipped by 2 bases and J by 2 bases; unmatched bases: 3. The CDR3 DNA reads TGTGCCAGCTCACCAACAGCGGGGGACACAGATACGCAGTATTTT. Its translation is CASSPTAGDTDTQYF. The variable domain in full, completed from reference TRBV18 and TRBJ2-3, reads NAGVMQNPRHLVRRRGQEARLRCSPMKGHSHVYWYRQLPEEGLKFMVYLQKENIIDESGMPKERFSAEFPKEGPSILRIQQVVRGDSAAYFCASSPTAGDTDTQYFGPGTRLTVL.

The rearrangement links TRBV18 to TRBJ2-7; TRBD2 matches at 8 bases. The CDR3 sequence is 17 residues long. Germline V gene lookup returns CDR1 KGHSH and CDR2 LQKENI. V gave up 1 base and J gave up 0 bases; unmatched junction bases: 8. The CDR3 DNA reads as TGTGCCAGCTCACCACGATTCGTAGCGGGAACCTCCTACGAGCAGTACTTC. This gives the protein CASSPRFVAGTSYEQYF.

The rearrangement joins TRBV11-2 to TRBJ2-6; possible D gene TRBD1, 5 bases. Germline V gene data show CDR1 as SGHAT and CDR2 as FQNNGV. The CDR3 sequence is 18 residues long. V was pared by 0 bases and J by 1 base, with 13 bases between. The CDR3 protein is CASSLDRVHGSGANVLTF. The CDR3 nucleotides are TGTGCCAGCAGCTTAGACAGGGTGCACGGGTCTGGGGCCAACGTCCTGACTTTC.

The rearrangement links TRBV5-1 to TRBJ1-1, with a weak D call TRBD1 (6 bases). Trimming cost V 4 bases and J 6 bases, with 19 bases left between them. This CDR3 contains 15 residues. CDR1 is SGHRS and CDR2 is YFSETQ in the germline V gene. This CDR3 is CASSPGPGGRPEAFF. In DNA, the CDR3 is TGCGCCAGCAGCCCAGGGCCCGGGGGCAGGCCTGAAGCTTTCTTT.

The chain couples TRBV7-8 to TRBJ2-6; D not resolved. Germline CDR1 reads SGHVS; CDR2 reads FQNEAQ. V was shortened by 6 bases and J by 0 bases, with 3 bases between the two germline ends. This CDR3 has 13 amino acids. The CDR3 DNA sequence: TGTGCCAGCAGTTTCTCTGGGGCCAACGTCCTGACTTTC. Translation: CASSFSGANVLTF.

The chain is built from TRBV7-2 and TRBJ1-2; D not resolved. Trimming took off 1 base at V and 2 bases at J, with 8 bases between the two ends. Per the germline V gene, CDR1 is SGHTA and CDR2 is FQGNSA. This CDR3 comprises 14 residues. CDR3 loop: CASSLVGLNYGYTF. For the CDR3, the DNA is TGTGCCAGCAGCTTAGTTGGACTGAACTATGGCTACACCTTC.

This clone was observed a single time. The chain links TRBV7-9 to TRBJ2-1; D gene uncertain. This CDR3 has 11 amino acids. Trimming pared 1 base from V and 9 bases from J, leaving 4 bases between. Germline lookup yields CDR1 SEHNR and CDR2 FQNEAQ (reference sequence). The CDR3 coding sequence is TGTGCCAGCAGCTTAGACAGTGAGCAGTTCTTC. Amino acid sequence: CASSLDSEQFF.

The chain employs TRBV27 and TRBJ2-7; 8 nucleotides agree with TRBD1. The CDR3 length is 14 residues. Germline V gene lookup returns CDR1 MNHEY and CDR2 SMNVEV (reference sequence). The V and J ends lost 6 bases and 0 bases, in that order; junction bases with no gene match: 4. As DNA, the CDR3 is TGTGCCAGCAGAGGGGACAGGTTCTCCTACGAGCAGTACTTC. This codes for CASRGDRFSYEQYF.

The CDR3 loop is CSVDATGQGAYGYTF. In nucleotides, the CDR3 is TGCAGCGTTGATGCCACGGGACAGGGGGCGTATGGCTACACCTTC. The chain has TRBV29-1 and TRBJ1-2; TRBD1 agrees at 12 bases. The length of the CDR3 is 15 residues. The junction had 7 bases not matched to a gene; V was cut back by 3 bases and J by 5 bases. In germline, CDR1 is SQVTM, CDR2 ANQGSEA.

This chain links TRBV6-1 with TRBJ2-3, with 14 bases fitting TRBD2. The CDR3 spans 18 residues. V was clipped by 2 bases and J by 2 bases; unmatched bases: 6. Germline V CDR1 and CDR2: MNHNS, SASEGT. CDR3 amino acids: CASSELRTSGGPTDTQYF. The CDR3 DNA reads TGTGCCAGCAGTGAATTAAGGACTAGCGGGGGGCCCACAGATACGCAGTATTTT.

The gene calls are TRBV11-3 and TRBJ2-1, with TRBD2 matching over 7 bases. The CDR3 loop spans 13 amino acids. Germline values: CDR1 SGHNT, CDR2 YENEEA. With 1 base clipped from V and 8 bases from J, the junction kept 2 bases outside the gene matches. CDR3 loop: CASSLGEGDEQFF. The DNA of the CDR3 is TGTGCCAGCAGCTTAGGGGAGGGCGATGAGCAGTTCTTC.

The rearrangement uses TRBV5-4 and TRBJ2-1, with D hard to call. Germline V gene lookup returns CDR1 SGHNT and CDR2 YYREEE (reference sequence). The CDR3 loop spans 14 amino acids. The V and J ends lost 4 bases and 5 bases respectively, with 13 bases between them. CDR3 loop: CASSPGGLNNEQFF. In DNA, the CDR3 is TGTGCCAGCAGCCCCGGTGGCCTTAACAATGAGCAGTTCTTC.

The rearrangement links TRBV30 to TRBJ1-2; D unresolved. In germline, CDR1 is GTSNPN, CDR2 SVGIG (reference sequence). Between the trimmed V and J ends, which lost 0 bases and 0 bases, there was a span of 11 bases. The CDR3 has 15 amino acids. CDR3 amino acids: CAWSVLIGANYGYTF. The CDR3 DNA is TGTGCCTGGAGTGTACTCATTGGAGCTAACTATGGCTACACCTTC.

V usage is TRBV6-5 and J usage is TRBJ1-1, with D uncertain. V was trimmed by 5 bases and J by 0 bases, leaving 10 bases between them. CDR3 length: 14 amino acids. Per germline, CDR1 MNHEY and CDR2 SVGAGI. The DNA of the CDR3 is TGTGCCAGCAGTGCCCAACAGATGAACACTGAAGCTTTCTTT. As protein: CASSAQQMNTEAFF.

This clone was counted a few times. V usage is TRBV18 and J usage is TRBJ2-6; tentatively, D is TRBD1 (5 bases). Germline V lookup: CDR1 KGHSH, CDR2 LQKENI. The CDR3 is 19 amino acids. Trimming pared 6 bases from V and 0 bases from J, leaving 21 bases between. CDR3 sequence reads: CASSTRNRGHLSGANVLTF. DNA of the CDR3: TGTGCCAGCTCCACCAGGAACCGAGGACACCTCTCTGGGGCCAACGTCCTGACTTTC.

V usage is TRBV10-3 and J usage is TRBJ2-3, with 9 bases lining up with TRBD2. CDR1 and CDR2 (germline): ENHRY, SYGVKD. Unmatched junction bases numbered 3, after V lost 0 bases and J lost 2 bases. This CDR3 region has 16 residues. CDR3 sequence (DNA): TGTGCCATCAGTGAGTCCAGCGGGGGGATCACAGATACGCAGTATTTT. It is translated as CAISESSGGITDTQYF.

V is TRBV5-1 and J is TRBJ1-2, with a tentative D call TRBD1 (5 bases). V shed 4 bases and J shed 3 bases, with 16 bases lying between them. This CDR3 is 15 amino acids long. CDR1 is SGHRS and CDR2 is YFSETQ in the germline V gene. The CDR3 DNA reads as TGCGCCAGCAGCCCGGGGACCGCCATCGACTATGGCTACACCTTC. It is translated as CASSPGTAIDYGYTF.

This chain joins TRBV7-9 and TRBJ2-1; 10 bases line up with TRBD1. This CDR3 is built from 15 residues. The V and J ends lost 5 bases and 4 bases, in that order; junction bases with no gene match: 5. The germline V gene encodes CDR1 SEHNR and CDR2 FQNEAQ (reference sequence). The CDR3 region is CASSLGQGVYNEQFF. CDR3 nucleotide sequence: TGTGCCAGCAGCCTTGGACAGGGGGTTTACAATGAGCAGTTCTTC.

This chain joins TRBV20-1 and TRBJ2-7, with D possibly being TRBD1 (5 bases). The CDR3 contains 11 residues. Germline CDR1 DFQATT, CDR2 SNEGSKA (reference sequence). V dropped 5 bases and J dropped 6 bases, with 11 bases sitting between them. The CDR3, as DNA: TGCAGTGCTCATCAGGGTCCCGAGCAGTACTTC. Protein: CSAHQGPEQYF.

The chain is built from TRBV6-5 and TRBJ1-1; tentatively, D is TRBD1 (6 bases). The germline gives CDR1 MNHEY, CDR2 SVGAGI. The CDR3 runs 13 residues. The V end was cut by 5 bases, the J end by 8 bases, with 15 bases between. CDR3 region: CASSHREASEAFF. The CDR3 region has the DNA TGTGCCAGCAGTCACAGGGAAGCATCCGAAGCTTTCTTT.

This clone was detected a few times. V is TRBV5-1 and J is TRBJ2-2, with TRBD2 matching 14 bases. J lost 4 bases, V lost 3 bases, and 2 bases had no gene match. Germline CDR1 SGHRS, CDR2 YFSETQ. The CDR3 sequence is 16 residues long. The CDR3 reads CASSWGLAGATGELFF. DNA for the CDR3: TGCGCCAGCAGCTGGGGACTAGCGGGAGCCACCGGGGAGCTGTTTTTT.

This clone occurred a few times. This specimen includes other DNA sequences encoding the same CDR3. V is TRBV18 and J is TRBJ1-2, with D maybe TRBD1 (5 bases). The CDR3 has 14 amino acids. The V gene lost 1 base and the J gene lost 2 bases, with 8 bases spanning the gap. The germline V gene has CDR1 KGHSH and CDR2 LQKENI. The DNA of the CDR3 is TGTGCCAGCTCACCACAGGGGAGGAACTATGGCTACACCTTC. Encoded protein: CASSPQGRNYGYTF.

This CDR3 reads CASGLGQGRRRAFF. The CDR3 DNA reads TGTGCTAGTGGTTTGGGACAGGGAAGGAGGAGAGCTTTCTTT. J is TRBJ1-1 and V is TRBV12-5, with 7 bases aligning to TRBD1. The CDR3 sequence is 14 residues long. Trimming at V came to 1 base and at J to 10 bases, leaving 9 bases not matched to a gene. The V gene's germline CDR1 is LGHNT and CDR2 FRNRAP.

This sequence joins TRBV27 and TRBJ1-1, with a possible D match to TRBD1 (5 bases). The V end was cut by 4 bases, the J end by 5 bases, with 11 bases between. In germline, CDR1 is MNHEY, CDR2 SMNVEV (reference sequence). CDR3 length equals 13 residues. The CDR3, as DNA: TGTGCCAGCAGTTATGGGGCGGGGACTGAAGCTTTCTTT. It translates to CASSYGAGTEAFF.

There are a few counts of this clone. The chain links TRBV7-2 to TRBJ1-4; D is unresolved. Trimming removed 5 bases from V and 0 bases from J, with 10 bases in between. This CDR3 has 15 residues. Per germline, CDR1 SGHTA and CDR2 FQGNSA. Here the CDR3 reads CASSPYGATNEKLFF. The CDR3, as DNA: TGTGCCAGCAGCCCTTACGGTGCAACTAATGAAAAACTGTTTTTT. Complete variable domain (other parts from reference TRBV7-2 and TRBJ1-4): GAGVSQSPSNKVTEKGKDVELRCDPISGHTALYWYRQSLGQGLEFLIYFQGNSAPDKSGLPSDRFSAERTGGSVSTLTIQRTQQEDSAVYLCASSPYGATNEKLFFGSGTQLSVL.

The rearrangement joins TRBV15 to TRBJ2-2; D may be TRBD1 (5 bases). The CDR3 spans 15 residues. The germline V and J ends were trimmed by 0 bases and 6 bases, with 11 bases remaining between them. Germline values: CDR1 LNHNV, CDR2 YYDKDF (reference sequence). The DNA for the CDR3 is TGTGCCACCAGCAGAGACAGGGCAGTATCCGGGGAGCTGTTTTTT. It specifies CATSRDRAVSGELFF.